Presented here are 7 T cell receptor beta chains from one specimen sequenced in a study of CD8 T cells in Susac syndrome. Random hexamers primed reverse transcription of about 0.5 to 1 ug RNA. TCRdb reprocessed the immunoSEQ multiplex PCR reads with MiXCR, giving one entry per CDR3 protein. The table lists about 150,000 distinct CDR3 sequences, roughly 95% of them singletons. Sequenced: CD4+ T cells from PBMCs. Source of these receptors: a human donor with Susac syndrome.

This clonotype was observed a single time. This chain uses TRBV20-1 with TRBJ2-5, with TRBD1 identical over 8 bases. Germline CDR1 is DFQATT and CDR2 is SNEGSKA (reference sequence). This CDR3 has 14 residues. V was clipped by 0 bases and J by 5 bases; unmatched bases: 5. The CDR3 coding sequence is TGCAGTGCTAGAGATTCGCAGGGGGCGGAGACCCAGTACTTC. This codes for CSARDSQGAETQYF.

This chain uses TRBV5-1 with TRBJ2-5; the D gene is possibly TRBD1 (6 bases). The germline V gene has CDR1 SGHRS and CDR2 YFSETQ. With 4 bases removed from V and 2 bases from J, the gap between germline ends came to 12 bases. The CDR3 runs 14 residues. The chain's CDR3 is CASSTLDRQETQYF. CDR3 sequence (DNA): TGCGCCAGCAGCACCCTGGACAGACAAGAGACCCAGTACTTC.

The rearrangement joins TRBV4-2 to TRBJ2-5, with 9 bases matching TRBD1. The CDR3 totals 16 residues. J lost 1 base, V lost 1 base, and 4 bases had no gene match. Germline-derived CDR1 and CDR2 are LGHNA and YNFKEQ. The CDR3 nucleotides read TGTGCCAGCAGCCAAGCCCCGACAGGGGGCCAAGAGACCCAGTACTTC. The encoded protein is CASSQAPTGGQETQYF.

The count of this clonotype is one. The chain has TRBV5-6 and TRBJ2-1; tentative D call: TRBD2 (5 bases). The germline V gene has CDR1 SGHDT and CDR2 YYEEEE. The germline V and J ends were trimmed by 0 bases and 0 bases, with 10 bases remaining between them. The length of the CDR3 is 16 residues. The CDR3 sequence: CASSLEAVSSYNEQFF. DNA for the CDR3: TGTGCCAGCAGCTTGGAAGCGGTGAGCTCCTACAATGAGCAGTTCTTC.

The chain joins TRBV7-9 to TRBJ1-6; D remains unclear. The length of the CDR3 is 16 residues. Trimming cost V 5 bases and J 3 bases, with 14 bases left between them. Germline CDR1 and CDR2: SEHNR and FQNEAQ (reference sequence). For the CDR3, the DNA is TGTGCCAGCAGCCGTGGCGAACTGAACTATAATTCACCCCTCCACTTT. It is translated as CASSRGELNYNSPLHF.

For the CDR3, the DNA is TGCGCCAGCAGCCAGGCTAGCGGGAGATCCTACAATGAGCAGTTCTTC. This gives the protein CASSQASGRSYNEQFF. V usage is TRBV4-1 and J usage is TRBJ2-1, with 10 bases that match TRBD2. This CDR3 contains 16 residues. After removal of 3 bases from V and 1 base from J, the junction contained 3 bases not matched to a gene. Per germline, CDR1 MGHRA and CDR2 YSYEKL.

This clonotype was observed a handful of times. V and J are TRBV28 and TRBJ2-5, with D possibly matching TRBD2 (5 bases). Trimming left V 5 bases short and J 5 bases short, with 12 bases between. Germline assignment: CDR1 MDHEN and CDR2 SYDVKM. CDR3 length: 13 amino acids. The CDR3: CASSPGILETQYF. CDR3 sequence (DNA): TGTGCCAGCAGTCCCGGGATTCTGGAGACCCAGTACTTC.